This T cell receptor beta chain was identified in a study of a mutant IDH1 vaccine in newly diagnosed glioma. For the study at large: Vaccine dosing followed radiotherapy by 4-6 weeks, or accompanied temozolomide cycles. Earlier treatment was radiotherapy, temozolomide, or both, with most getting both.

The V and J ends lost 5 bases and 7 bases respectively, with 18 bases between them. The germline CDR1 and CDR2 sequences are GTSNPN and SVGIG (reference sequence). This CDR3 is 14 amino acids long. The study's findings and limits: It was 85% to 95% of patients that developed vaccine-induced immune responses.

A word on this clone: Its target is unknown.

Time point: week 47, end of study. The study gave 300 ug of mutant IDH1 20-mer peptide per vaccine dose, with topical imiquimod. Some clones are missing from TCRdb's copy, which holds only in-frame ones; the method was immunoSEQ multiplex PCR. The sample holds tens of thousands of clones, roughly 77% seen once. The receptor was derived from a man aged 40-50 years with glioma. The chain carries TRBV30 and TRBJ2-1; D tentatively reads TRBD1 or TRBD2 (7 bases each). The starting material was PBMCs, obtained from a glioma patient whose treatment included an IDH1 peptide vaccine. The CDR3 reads CAWRSGGAGNEQFF. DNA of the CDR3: TGTGCCTGGCGCTCAGGGGGGGCGGGTAATGAGCAGTTCTTC.